The text below deals with one T cell receptor (beta chain). Its cognate antigen is unknown. The sample is drawn from a study of cytomegalovirus exposure and HLA in healthy donors. General study findings and limits: In an earlier analysis, most TCR beta V segments were productive about 87% or about 30% of the time.

In the PCR, 60 Vbeta and 13 Jbeta primers were used. Sequencing was performed with immunoSEQ multiplex PCR; in TCRdb, only in-frame clones are kept and a portion is missing. The sample carries tens of thousands of clones, 70% to 85% recorded once. At the time of sampling, donors were nominally healthy, though unrecorded immune exposures were likely. Germline CDR1 LGHNA, CDR2 YSLEER. Trimming removed 0 bases at V and 3 bases at J, with 11 bases between. CDR3 length: 15 residues. The rearrangement uses TRBV4-3 and TRBJ1-1; possibly TRBD1 for D (6 bases). This TCR was recovered from a man aged 55 to 70 in good health and CMV-seronegative. Sequenced: PBMCs. The CDR3 sequence is CASSQDSGGHTEAFF. CDR3 nucleotide sequence: TGCGCCAGCAGCCAAGATTCCGGGGGGCACACTGAAGCTTTCTTT.